Sequencing of this TCR beta chain was carried out in a study of molecular identifiers for immune sequencing clone quantification (dated by TCRdb to the late 2010s). Context from the whole study: For a replicate experiment, the RNA from either approximately 20,000 or 100,000 naive CD8 T cells was divided into five aliquots, and four of those aliquots went on to sequencing. CD8 T cells were used in a methods study to benchmark molecular-identifier clustering-based TCR repertoire sequencing (MIDCIRS) and TCR RNA copy counting. On the study overall, not on this receptor specifically: A single cell's worth of spiked-in Jurkat TCR RNA was reported detectable even among 850,000 to 1,000,000 naive CD8 T cells. In CMV-specific effector cells, over 97% of molecules were held by clones above 20 RNA copies, whereas under 1% of molecules were held by such clones in naive cells. Spiked-in Jurkat TCR RNA (around nine copies' worth), which is not part of the donor repertoire, was contained in the naive libraries. When barcode sub-clustering was left out, chimeric consensus sequences inflated TCR diversity, with chimeras reaching as high as 47%. Modeling estimated around 3 recovered TCR RNA copies per cell, compared with about ten by digital PCR, which implies about 30% capture efficiency. The sizes of highly expanded clones could end up underestimated when identical TCR molecules share a barcode.

The library came from PCR. For sequencing, an Illumina HiSeq 4000 was employed. Bulk TCR libraries were generated as previously described, with the TCR primers listed in Table S5 used. Total RNA was purified with the Qiagen AllPrep DNA/RNA kit. Reads from multiple sequencing runs of the same library were pooled before analysis. Regarding the original processing steps: Reads were retained only if the reads had an exact TCR constant sequence, and the retained reads were trimmed to 150 nt and grouped according to their 12-nt molecular barcodes. Reads inside each barcode group were sub-clustered using a 15% Levenshtein threshold, and a quality-weighted consensus sequence was constructed for each RNA molecule. Non-functional sequences were excluded, and lower-count sequences lying one edit away from another sequence were also excluded. On the basis of fitting two negative binomial distributions, barcode sub-clusters with fewer than 20% of the maximum read count were discarded. The raw public data were reprocessed by TCRdb itself: fastp quality trimming at Q25, MiXCR clonotype calling, in-frame beta chains only. Each CDR3 protein appears once, grouped with its most common genes and DNA. V and J calls and clone size were set by TCRdb, not the authors. The sample profile shows about 65,000 distinct CDR3 sequences; about a fifth of them were found once. The top ten clones comprise around 1.5% of the sample.

Naive CD8 T cell libraries were made from about 21,000 to 970,000 sorted cells using 10%, 30% or 50% of purified RNA. Naive CD8 T cells, defined as CD8+CD4-CCR7+CD45RA+, were FACS-sorted into RLT Plus buffer on a BD FACSAria II. To test detection sensitivity, Jurkat RNA equal to approximately ten TCR copies was added to samples of about 20,000-1,000,000 naive CD8 T cells. Enrichment of CD8 T cells was performed with RosetteSep CD8+ T Cell Enrichment Cocktail and Ficoll-Paque, after which ACK red cell lysis was carried out. This clonotype was observed many times. This clone's antigen is unknown. The record has no base qualities; no much larger clone is one base away. CDR1 and CDR2, looked up from the germline V gene (reference sequence), are SEHNR and FQNEAQ. Reading from cysteine to phenylalanine, the CDR3 counts 14 amino acids. Only the CDR3 portion is preserved as DNA: 42 bases, with reading frame beginning at the first base. The junction shows trimming of 4 bases on V and 4 bases on J, plus 11 bases between the germline ends.

Sequencing was carried out using naive CD8+ T cells from blood, with Jurkat cell RNA spiked in. The cell subset or site label here, explained by the study, means: FACS-sorted CD8+CD4-CCR7+CD45RA+ naive T cells. This chain is built from TRBV7-9 and TRBJ1-3, with no confident D gene call. The clonotype comes from a human donor in good health. Some libraries in this study had Jurkat cell RNA spiked in. The CDR3 is CASSSKTDGNTIYF. In nucleotides, the sequence is TGTGCCAGCAGCTCCAAAACAGACGGAAACACCATATATTTT.